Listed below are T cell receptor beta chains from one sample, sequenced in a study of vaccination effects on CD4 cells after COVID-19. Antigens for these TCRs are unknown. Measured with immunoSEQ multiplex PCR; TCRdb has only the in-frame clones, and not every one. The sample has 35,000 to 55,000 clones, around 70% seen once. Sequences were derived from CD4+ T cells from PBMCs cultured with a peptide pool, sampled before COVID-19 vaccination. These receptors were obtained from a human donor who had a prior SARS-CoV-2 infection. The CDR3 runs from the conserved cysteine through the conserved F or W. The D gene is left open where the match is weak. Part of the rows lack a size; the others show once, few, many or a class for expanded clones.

CDR3aa: CASSLNPGLYNEQFF
CDR3nt: TGTGCCAGCAGCTTAAACCCCGGGCTCTACAATGAGCAGTTCTTC
d_gene: NA
abundance: NA
j_gene: TRBJ2-1
v_gene: TRBV7-2

CDR3aa: CASSPRDRGDTQYF
CDR3nt: TGTGCCAGCAGTCCAAGGGACAGGGGAGATACGCAGTATTTT
d_gene: TRBD1
abundance: few
j_gene: TRBJ2-3
v_gene: TRBV28

CDR3aa: CAWSSALPNEQYF
CDR3nt: TGTGCCTGGAGTAGTGCCCTACCCAACGAGCAGTACTTC
d_gene: NA
abundance: NA
j_gene: TRBJ2-7
v_gene: TRBV30

CDR3aa: CASSFGAGPYEQYF
CDR3nt: TGTGCCAGCAGTTTTGGGGCAGGACCCTACGAGCAGTACTTC
d_gene: NA
abundance: once
j_gene: TRBJ2-7
v_gene: TRBV2

CDR3aa: CASSYKGQGLVPQHF
CDR3nt: TGTGCCAGCAGTTACAAGGGACAGGGATTGGTGCCCCAGCATTTT
d_gene: TRBD1
abundance: NA
j_gene: TRBJ1-5
v_gene: TRBV6-5

CDR3aa: CASSIRGGTDTQYF
CDR3nt: TGTGCCAGCAGCATTAGGGGGGGGACAGATACGCAGTATTTT
d_gene: NA
abundance: NA
j_gene: TRBJ2-3
v_gene: TRBV7-9

CDR3aa: CASSDEKNTEAFF
CDR3nt: TGTGCCAGCAGTGATGAGAAGAACACTGAAGCTTTCTTT
d_gene: NA
abundance: NA
j_gene: TRBJ1-1
v_gene: TRBV2

CDR3aa: CASSSGPPISDTQYF
CDR3nt: TGCGCCAGCAGTTCGGGACCTCCGATCTCAGATACGCAGTATTTT
d_gene: NA
abundance: NA
j_gene: TRBJ2-3
v_gene: TRBV5-1

CDR3aa: CSVEVIYNEQFF
CDR3nt: TGCAGCGTTGAAGTTATCTACAATGAGCAGTTCTTC
d_gene: NA
abundance: once
j_gene: TRBJ2-1
v_gene: TRBV29-1

CDR3aa: CASRWAGSHYEQYF
CDR3nt: TGTGCCAGCCGATGGGCGGGTTCCCACTACGAGCAGTACTTC
d_gene: NA
abundance: NA
j_gene: TRBJ2-7
v_gene: TRBV4-2

CDR3aa: CASSDVSGRAGNTGELFF
CDR3nt: TGTGCCAGCAGTGATGTCAGCGGGAGGGCCGGGAACACCGGGGAGCTGTTTTTT
d_gene: TRBD2
abundance: NA
j_gene: TRBJ2-2
v_gene: TRBV2

CDR3aa: CASTGVWTGELFF
CDR3nt: TGTGCCAGCACAGGGGTCTGGACCGGGGAGCTGTTTTTT
d_gene: NA
abundance: NA
j_gene: TRBJ2-2
v_gene: TRBV25-1

CDR3aa: CASSLANLRSSYNEQFF
CDR3nt: TGTGCCAGCAGTCTTGCCAACCTAAGAAGCTCCTACAATGAGCAGTTCTTC
d_gene: NA
abundance: NA
j_gene: TRBJ2-1
v_gene: TRBV7-8

CDR3aa: CASSGGPQQETQYF
CDR3nt: TGTGCCAGCAGTGGGGGACCTCAACAAGAGACCCAGTACTTC
d_gene: NA
abundance: NA
j_gene: TRBJ2-5
v_gene: TRBV2

CDR3aa: CASSFFTFEAFF
CDR3nt: TGTGCCAGCAGTTTCTTTACATTTGAAGCTTTCTTT
d_gene: NA
abundance: NA
j_gene: TRBJ1-1
v_gene: TRBV12-3/TRBV12-4

CDR3aa: CASSSTPGQGINTQYF
CDR3nt: TGTGCCAGCAGCTCCACCCCGGGACAGGGGATTAATACGCAGTATTTT
d_gene: TRBD1
abundance: NA
j_gene: TRBJ2-3
v_gene: TRBV7-3

CDR3aa: CASSLETGSNEKLFF
CDR3nt: TGTGCCAGCAGCTTGGAGACAGGATCTAATGAAAAACTGTTTTTT
d_gene: NA
abundance: NA
j_gene: TRBJ1-4
v_gene: TRBV5-4

CDR3aa: CSASWGQINEKLFF
CDR3nt: TGCAGCGCAAGCTGGGGACAGATTAATGAAAAACTGTTTTTT
d_gene: TRBD1
abundance: NA
j_gene: TRBJ1-4
v_gene: TRBV29-1

CDR3aa: CASSFGPQGDHTEAFF
CDR3nt: TGCGCCAGCAGCTTTGGTCCCCAGGGAGATCACACTGAAGCTTTCTTT
d_gene: NA
abundance: NA
j_gene: TRBJ1-1
v_gene: TRBV5-1

CDR3aa: CASSPSELRGGLRGGYTF
CDR3nt: TGTGCCAGCTCACCTTCGGAGCTACGTGGGGGGCTACGGGGTGGCTACACCTTC
d_gene: NA
abundance: once
j_gene: TRBJ1-2
v_gene: TRBV18

CDR3aa: CASSPWGHPLRSGSGNTIYF
CDR3nt: TGTGCCAGCTCACCATGGGGACACCCCCTGAGATCCGGCTCTGGAAACACCATATATTTT
d_gene: NA
abundance: NA
j_gene: TRBJ1-3
v_gene: TRBV18

CDR3aa: CASSLVGQDNIQYF
CDR3nt: TGCGCCAGCAGCTTGGTTGGACAGGACAACATTCAGTACTTC
d_gene: TRBD1
abundance: NA
j_gene: TRBJ2-4
v_gene: TRBV5-1

CDR3aa: CASNRGGTGELFF
CDR3nt: TGTGCCAGCAACAGGGGAGGTACCGGGGAGCTGTTTTTT
d_gene: NA
abundance: few
j_gene: TRBJ2-2
v_gene: TRBV6-5

CDR3aa: CASSVSGLAADNEQFF
CDR3nt: TGTGCCAGCAGCGTATCGGGACTAGCGGCAGACAATGAGCAGTTCTTC
d_gene: TRBD2
abundance: NA
j_gene: TRBJ2-1
v_gene: TRBV9

CDR3aa: CTSSDTEEGGSLYEQYF
CDR3nt: TGCACCAGCAGCGACACCGAAGAAGGAGGATCCCTTTACGAGCAGTACTTC
d_gene: NA
abundance: few
j_gene: TRBJ2-7
v_gene: TRBV1

CDR3aa: CASSLLAGGGTDTQYF
CDR3nt: TGCGCCAGCAGCTTGTTGGCAGGGGGGGGCACAGATACGCAGTATTTT
d_gene: NA
abundance: NA
j_gene: TRBJ2-3
v_gene: TRBV5-1

CDR3aa: CASSLHQGEAGYTF
CDR3nt: TGCGCCAGCAGCTTGCACCAGGGGGAGGCTGGCTACACCTTC
d_gene: TRBD1
abundance: NA
j_gene: TRBJ1-2
v_gene: TRBV5-1

CDR3aa: CASKDRGRITSYGYTF
CDR3nt: TGTGCCAGCAAAGACAGGGGCCGAATTACCTCCTATGGCTACACCTTC
d_gene: TRBD1
abundance: NA
j_gene: TRBJ1-2
v_gene: TRBV2

CDR3aa: CASSVQGTLYEQYF
CDR3nt: TGCGCCAGCAGCGTGCAGGGGACTCTATACGAGCAGTACTTC
d_gene: NA
abundance: NA
j_gene: TRBJ2-7
v_gene: TRBV5-1

CDR3aa: CASSQGTGRDYEQYF
CDR3nt: TGTGCCAGCAGCCAAGGAACCGGCAGGGACTACGAGCAGTACTTC
d_gene: NA
abundance: few
j_gene: TRBJ2-7
v_gene: TRBV4-2

CDR3aa: CASSATGLNTEAFF
CDR3nt: TGTGCCAGCAGCGCTACAGGGTTGAACACTGAAGCTTTCTTT
d_gene: NA
abundance: NA
j_gene: TRBJ1-1
v_gene: TRBV7-3

CDR3aa: CASSRVGAGVDTQYF
CDR3nt: TGTGCCAGCAGCCGGGTGGGAGCGGGGGTGGATACGCAGTATTTT
d_gene: TRBD2
abundance: NA
j_gene: TRBJ2-3
v_gene: TRBV7-9

CDR3aa: CAPGPYEQYF
CDR3nt: TGTGCCCCGGGGCCCTACGAGCAGTACTTC
d_gene: NA
abundance: few
j_gene: TRBJ2-7
v_gene: TRBV13

CDR3aa: CASSLDAGVGNEQFF
CDR3nt: TGTGCCAGCAGCTTGGACGCGGGAGTTGGGAATGAGCAGTTCTTC
d_gene: TRBD2
abundance: NA
j_gene: TRBJ2-1
v_gene: TRBV5-4

CDR3aa: CASGLGHTGARYNEQFF
CDR3nt: TGTGCTAGTGGTTTGGGACATACAGGGGCCAGGTACAATGAGCAGTTCTTC
d_gene: TRBD1
abundance: NA
j_gene: TRBJ2-1
v_gene: TRBV12-5

CDR3aa: CASSSQVNTEAFF
CDR3nt: TGTGCTAGCAGCTCCCAGGTGAACACTGAAGCTTTCTTT
d_gene: NA
abundance: few
j_gene: TRBJ1-1
v_gene: TRBV7-7

CDR3aa: CASSSSGTARLYEQYF
CDR3nt: TGTGCCAGCAGTAGCTCCGGGACCGCTAGGCTATACGAGCAGTACTTC
d_gene: NA
abundance: NA
j_gene: TRBJ2-7
v_gene: TRBV6-2/TRBV6-3

CDR3aa: CASSHTTSYNEQFF
CDR3nt: TGCGCCAGCAGCCACACAACTAGTTACAATGAGCAGTTCTTC
d_gene: NA
abundance: NA
j_gene: TRBJ2-1
v_gene: TRBV5-1

CDR3aa: CASRGSSGRETQYF
CDR3nt: TGTGCCAGCAGGGGGTCTAGCGGGCGGGAGACCCAGTACTTC
d_gene: TRBD2
abundance: NA
j_gene: TRBJ2-5
v_gene: TRBV6-4

CDR3aa: CASSRDRGQPQHF
CDR3nt: TGTGCCAGCAGCCGGGACAGAGGGCAGCCCCAGCATTTT
d_gene: TRBD1
abundance: once
j_gene: TRBJ1-5
v_gene: TRBV2

CDR3aa: CASSLGTSGTSTDTQYF
CDR3nt: TGCGCCAGCAGCTTGGGGACTAGCGGGACTAGCACAGATACGCAGTATTTT
d_gene: TRBD2
abundance: NA
j_gene: TRBJ2-3
v_gene: TRBV5-1

CDR3aa: CASSLGRWQPQHF
CDR3nt: TGTGCCAGCAGCTTAGGACGTTGGCAGCCCCAGCATTTT
d_gene: NA
abundance: few
j_gene: TRBJ1-5
v_gene: TRBV7-9

CDR3aa: CASSFQSGQETQYF
CDR3nt: TGTGCCAGCAGCTTTCAATCCGGGCAAGAGACCCAGTACTTC
d_gene: NA
abundance: NA
j_gene: TRBJ2-5
v_gene: TRBV11-3

CDR3aa: CASSYTGGIYEQYF
CDR3nt: TGTGCCAGCAGTTACACAGGGGGCATCTACGAGCAGTACTTC
d_gene: TRBD1
abundance: NA
j_gene: TRBJ2-7
v_gene: TRBV6-5

CDR3aa: CASSGDTNTEAFF
CDR3nt: TGCGCCAGCAGCGGAGACACGAACACTGAAGCTTTCTTT
d_gene: NA
abundance: NA
j_gene: TRBJ1-1
v_gene: TRBV5-1